This entry lists 19 T cell receptor beta chains sequenced from one sample in a study of STAT5B mutations in CD4+ large granular lymphocyte leukemia. Libraries were prepared by immunoSEQ multiplex PCR; TCRdb keeps only in-frame clonotypes and omits some of them. The sample holds approximately 20,000 clones, approximately 88% seen once. The specimen was CD4+ T cells from blood buffy coats. All receptors come from a human donor in good health.

V usage is TRBV5-5 and J usage is TRBJ2-5; 7 bases map to TRBD2. The CDR3 sequence is 16 residues long. The V and J ends lost 6 bases and 2 bases, in that order; junction bases with no gene match: 13. Germline assignment: CDR1 SGHKS and CDR2 YYEKEE (reference sequence). CDR3 in amino acids: CASTSTLSAGQETQYF. DNA for the CDR3: TGTGCCAGCACTTCCACCCTCTCAGCGGGGCAAGAGACCCAGTACTTC.

This chain joins TRBV6-1 and TRBJ1-4; D not resolved. Germline values: CDR1 MNHNS, CDR2 SASEGT. The V end was cut by 4 bases, the J end by 8 bases, with 14 bases between. This CDR3 is 14 amino acids long. The CDR3 reads CASSVQVPTEKLFF. CDR3 nucleotides: TGTGCCAGCAGTGTGCAAGTGCCGACCGAAAAACTGTTTTTT.

This chain links TRBV5-6 with TRBJ1-4; 7 bases line up with TRBD1. The CDR3 totals 15 residues. The germline gives CDR1 SGHDT, CDR2 YYEEEE. Trimming removed 1 base from V and 7 bases from J; junction bases left unmatched: 7. The CDR3: CASSLTGVVGEKLFF. The CDR3 coding sequence is TGTGCCAGCAGCTTGACAGGGGTGGTCGGTGAAAAACTGTTTTTT.

The gene calls are TRBV6-6 and TRBJ1-1; D ambiguous. Germline CDR1 reads MNHNY; CDR2 reads SVGAGI (reference sequence). The length of the CDR3 is 13 residues. V was cut by 6 bases and J by 3 bases, with 11 bases left in between. The CDR3 protein is CASRYGGYTEAFF. The DNA for the CDR3 is TGTGCCAGCAGGTACGGAGGATACACTGAAGCTTTCTTT.

This chain connects TRBV18 to TRBJ1-1; TRBD1 might be the D (5 bases). The ends were cut back, 3 bases at V and 2 bases at J, with 10 bases in the middle. The CDR3 contains 14 residues. Germline V gives CDR1 KGHSH, CDR2 LQKENI. CDR3 sequence reads: CASSPGGGNTEAFF. CDR3 sequence (DNA): TGTGCCAGCTCACCGGGGGGGGGTAACACTGAAGCTTTCTTT.

The chain combines TRBV2 with TRBJ1-1, with D uncertain. This CDR3 region has 13 residues. V was clipped by 1 base and J by 1 base, with 4 bases between them. The germline gives CDR1 SNHLY, CDR2 FYNNEI. The chain's CDR3 is CASSEDQNTEAFF. For the CDR3, the DNA is TGTGCCAGCAGTGAAGATCAGAACACTGAAGCTTTCTTT.

The chain combines TRBV11-2 with TRBJ2-5, with 9 bases that match TRBD2. This CDR3 has 17 amino acids. J gave up 5 bases and V 1 base, and 11 bases lay outside the gene matches. Germline V gene lookup returns CDR1 SGHAT and CDR2 FQNNGV. CDR3 in DNA: TGTGCCAGCAGCTTAGTGGGCAGCGGGAGGAGTACCGAGACCCAGTACTTC. It yields the protein CASSLVGSGRSTETQYF.

A single count supports this clone. The J gene is TRBJ2-7, the V gene TRBV7-2; TRBD1 matches 8 bases. This CDR3 contains 18 residues. From germline, CDR1 is SGHTA and CDR2 FQGNSA. After removal of 4 bases from V and 0 bases from J, the junction contained 14 bases not matched to a gene. CDR3 coding DNA: TGTGCCAGCAGCTCCCCCCAACCCCGGGACAGGTTCTCCTACGAGCAGTACTTC. Translating it yields CASSSPQPRDRFSYEQYF.

This rearrangement joins TRBV7-8 to TRBJ1-4, with a tentative D call TRBD1 (5 bases). Germline V gives CDR1 SGHVS, CDR2 FQNEAQ. V dropped 5 bases and J dropped 7 bases, with 14 bases sitting between them. This CDR3 spans 14 amino acids. The CDR3 loop reads CASSIQGMGEKLFF. Here the CDR3 DNA reads TGTGCCAGCAGCATCCAGGGTATGGGTGAAAAACTGTTTTTT.

The chain joins TRBV5-6 to TRBJ2-7; tentatively, D is TRBD1 or TRBD2 (5 bases each). Germline values: CDR1 SGHDT, CDR2 YYEEEE. Trimming left V 5 bases short and J 5 bases short, with 8 bases between. The CDR3 has 11 amino acids. Here the CDR3 reads CASSWGNEQYF. The CDR3 DNA is TGTGCCAGCAGTTGGGGGAACGAGCAGTACTTC.

The V and J genes are TRBV7-6 and TRBJ2-7; 10 positions match TRBD2. The CDR3 covers 15 residues. Germline V CDR1 and CDR2: SGHVS, FNYEAQ. Germline trimming cut 2 bases from V and 5 bases from J; bases unmatched to any gene: 6. CDR3 amino acids: CASSLLAGGFNEQYF. CDR3 nucleotides: TGTGCCAGCAGCTTATTAGCGGGAGGATTCAACGAGCAGTACTTC.

The rearrangement links TRBV6-5 to TRBJ1-1, with D uncertain. Trimming removed 8 bases from V and 2 bases from J, with 15 bases in between. The CDR3 is 14 residues long. The germline gives CDR1 MNHEY, CDR2 SVGAGI. CDR3 DNA: TGTGCCAGCGGTCGTGGTGACGCTAACACTGAAGCTTTCTTT. Amino acids: CASGRGDANTEAFF.

The chain recombines TRBV6-5 with TRBJ1-2; D remains ambiguous. The V end lost 5 bases, the J end lost 2 bases, and 15 bases lay between the germline ends. The length of the CDR3 is 15 residues. Germline CDR1 is MNHEY and CDR2 is SVGAGI. CDR3 nucleotides: TGTGCCAGCAGTCCGTTAGGTCGACGGAACTATGGCTACACCTTC. It is translated as CASSPLGRRNYGYTF.

Written as DNA, the CDR3 is TGTGCTAGTGGTGAGATACGGCAGTACTTC. It codes for CASGEIRQYF. This rearrangement joins TRBV12-5 to TRBJ2-7; D is uncertain. This CDR3 is built from 10 residues. Trimming cost V 5 bases and J 9 bases, with 8 bases left between them. The germline V gene encodes CDR1 LGHNT and CDR2 FRNRAP.

This clone was counted a few times. This chain links TRBV5-6 with TRBJ2-2; TRBD2 matches at 11 bases. Trimming removed 0 bases from V and 5 bases from J; junction bases left unmatched: 9. The V gene's germline CDR1 is SGHDT and CDR2 YYEEEE. The CDR3 spans 18 residues. The CDR3 is CASSLVDSGRAGTGELFF. The CDR3 DNA reads TGTGCCAGCAGCTTGGTCGATAGCGGGAGGGCCGGGACCGGGGAGCTGTTTTTT.

The chain recombines TRBV30 with TRBJ2-5; possibly TRBD1 for D (6 bases). V lost 4 bases, J lost 5 bases, and 17 bases lay in between. This CDR3 has 14 amino acids. Per germline, CDR1 GTSNPN and CDR2 SVGIG (reference sequence). The CDR3 loop is CAWTPPERGETQYF. CDR3 nucleotide sequence: TGTGCCTGGACCCCCCCGGAGAGGGGGGAGACCCAGTACTTC.

This chain joins TRBV5-8 and TRBJ1-2, with 8 positions matching TRBD1. V dropped 4 bases and J dropped 4; count of bases not matched to a gene: 6. This CDR3 is 14 amino acids long. Per germline, CDR1 SGHTS and CDR2 YDEGEE. As DNA, the CDR3 is TGTGCCAGCAGCGGGACAGGAGTTCGCTATGGCTACACCTTC. Translation gives CASSGTGVRYGYTF.

The CDR3 nucleotides are TGTGCCAGTAGTATAAAGAAGATGAACACTGAAGCTTTCTTT. Amino acids: CASSIKKMNTEAFF. The V gene is TRBV19, the J gene TRBJ1-1; no clear D gene. V lost 2 bases to trimming and J lost 0 bases, with 7 bases between them. CDR1 is LNHDA and CDR2 is SQIVND in the germline V gene (reference sequence). This CDR3 region has 14 residues.

This chain connects TRBV15 to TRBJ2-1; D perhaps matches TRBD2 (5 bases). Germline V gives CDR1 LNHNV, CDR2 YYDKDF (reference sequence). The CDR3 covers 12 residues. V lost 0 bases and J 12 bases, leaving 9 bases between the germline ends. The CDR3 DNA follows: TGTGCCACCAGCAGAGATTGGACTGGGCAGTTCTTC. Protein product: CATSRDWTGQFF.